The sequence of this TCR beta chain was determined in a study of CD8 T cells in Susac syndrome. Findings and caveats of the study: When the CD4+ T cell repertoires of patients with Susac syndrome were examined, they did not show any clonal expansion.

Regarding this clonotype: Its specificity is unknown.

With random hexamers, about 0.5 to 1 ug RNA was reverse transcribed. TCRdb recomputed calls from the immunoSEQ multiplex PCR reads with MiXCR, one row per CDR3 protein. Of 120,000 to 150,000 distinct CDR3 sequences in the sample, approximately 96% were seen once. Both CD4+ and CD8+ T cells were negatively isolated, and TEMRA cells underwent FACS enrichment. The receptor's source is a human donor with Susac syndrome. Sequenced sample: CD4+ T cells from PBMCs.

The CDR3 protein is CSARDQGGTVNTEAFF. The CDR3 DNA follows: TGCAGTGCTAGAGATCAAGGGGGGACGGTGAACACTGAAGCTTTCTTT. The V gene is TRBV20-1, the J gene TRBJ1-1; maybe TRBD1 (6 bases). CDR1 and CDR2 (germline): DFQATT, SNEGSKA (reference sequence). With 0 bases removed from V and 0 bases from J, the gap between germline ends came to 14 bases. This CDR3 contains 16 residues.